The TCR beta chain under discussion was sequenced for a study of human T cells and chemical hapten exposure. Study-level information: Throughout the approximately 26-week study, diphenylcyclopropenone was applied weekly to the patients' scalps. How much TCR each sample yielded varied, mostly because pooled library volumes differed slightly.

This clonotype appeared a few times. Documented time point: patch test 3, about 24 weeks after DPC sensitization. Described treatment: therapeutic diphenylcyclopropenone sensitization with weekly scalp DPC. From whole blood left unfractionated, total RNA was extracted. The library attached unique molecular identifiers to individual cDNA molecules. MiXCR, run by TCRdb on the RACE reads, gives a single entry per CDR3 protein. This table has about 39,000 distinct CDR3 sequences, approximately 12% appearing once. The sequences come from whole blood, collected in connection with sensitization to the hapten diphenylcyclopropenone (DPC). The sequence was collected from a woman in her thirties or forties with alopecia areata. Some clones in this sample may be carry-over from other donors' samples.

CDR3 nucleotides: TGTGCCAGCAGCCAAGATCGCGGGCACAATGAGCAGTTCTTC. This encodes CASSQDRGHNEQFF. The chain recombines TRBV3-1 with TRBJ2-1, with D possibly TRBD2 on 5 matching bases. This CDR3 is 14 amino acids long. Looked up from germline, CDR1 is LGHDT and CDR2 is YNNKEL (reference sequence). Between the trimmed V and J ends, which lost 0 bases and 5 bases, there was a span of 8 bases.